This T cell receptor beta chain was found in a study of blood T cell repertoires in COVID-19. Study context: The origin of the acute and convalescent COVID-19 samples was the United States, Italy and Spain. In each case, the material was cDNA or gDNA derived from T cells, B-cell-depleted T cells, or PBMCs.

The CDR3 has 15 amino acids. The germline V gene encodes CDR1 GTSNPN and CDR2 SVGIG (reference sequence). V lost 1 base, J lost 0 bases, and 12 bases lay in between. This clone was seen only once. Per the original methods: Scientists estimated how many nucleated cells there were by amplifying reference gene primers. Produced via immunoSEQ multiplex PCR; TCRdb's table is partial and in-frame only. Clone size and the V and J calls come from that table; the DNA yielded D and trimming. The sample includes more than 250,000 clones, 88% seen only once; the top ten take 0.7%. Sequencing used peripheral blood. This chain connects TRBV30 to TRBJ1-2; D is uncertain. This sequence originates from a human donor in a cohort sampled during active COVID-19. CDR3 in amino acids: CAWSARRDANYGYTF. For the CDR3, the DNA is TGTGCCTGGAGTGCGCGGCGGGATGCTAACTATGGCTACACCTTC.